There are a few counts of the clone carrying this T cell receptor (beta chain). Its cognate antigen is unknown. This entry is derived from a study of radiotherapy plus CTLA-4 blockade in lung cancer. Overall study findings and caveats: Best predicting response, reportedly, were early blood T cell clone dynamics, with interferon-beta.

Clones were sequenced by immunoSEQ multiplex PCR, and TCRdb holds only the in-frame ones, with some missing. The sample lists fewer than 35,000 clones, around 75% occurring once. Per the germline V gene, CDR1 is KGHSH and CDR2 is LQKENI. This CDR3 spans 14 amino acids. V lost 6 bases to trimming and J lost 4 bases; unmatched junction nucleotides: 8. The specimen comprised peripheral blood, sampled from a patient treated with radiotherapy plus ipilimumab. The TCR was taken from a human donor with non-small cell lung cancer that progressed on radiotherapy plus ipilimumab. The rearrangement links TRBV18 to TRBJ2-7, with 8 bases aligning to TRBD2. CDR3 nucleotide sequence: TGTGCCAGCTCCCCGGGACTAGTAAATTACGAGCAGTACTTC. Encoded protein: CASSPGLVNYEQYF.